The 17 T cell receptor beta chains listed next were all sequenced from one sample in a study of blood T cells in healthy people across ages. Primers used in a second PCR of roughly 6 to 11 cycles were a sample-barcoded 5' primer and a J-beta primer mix. Each CDR3 protein is one row after TCRdb ran MiXCR on the 5' RACE reads. The repertoire holds 600,000 to 900,000 distinct CDR3 sequences, with roughly 24% as singletons. The same specimen was also included in a second study, on T cells of mothers and their children.

Sequencing was done on a sample of blood. These receptors were collected from a boy aged 5-17 years in good health.

This clonotype was seen more than once but under ten times. J is TRBJ2-1 and V is TRBV20-1; 16 nucleotides align to TRBD2. The CDR3 covers 17 residues. Germline V gene data show CDR1 as DFQATT and CDR2 as SNEGSKA (reference sequence). The CDR3 reads CSTWTGLAGGVGNEQFF. The CDR3 DNA reads as TGCAGCACTTGGACGGGACTAGCGGGGGGGGTAGGCAATGAGCAGTTCTTC.

V usage is TRBV12-3 or TRBV12-4 and J usage is TRBJ1-2; a weak D match, TRBD1 (5 bases). V dropped 5 bases and J dropped 2 bases, with 12 bases sitting between them. This CDR3 has 14 residues. The CDR3 sequence is CASSPDITNYGYTF. In DNA, the CDR3 is TGTGCCAGCAGTCCGGACATTACCAACTATGGCTACACCTTC.

This clonotype was seen only a few times. The chain joins TRBV6-6 to TRBJ1-4, with 8 bases aligning to TRBD1. Germline CDR1 and CDR2: MNHNY and SVGAGI (reference sequence). Germline trimming cut 6 bases from V and 4 bases from J; bases unmatched to any gene: 7. This CDR3 comprises 15 residues. The CDR3 DNA reads TGTGCCAGCAGGGAGGACAGGGATAGTAATGAAAAACTGTTTTTT. Translated, it gives CASREDRDSNEKLFF.

About this clonotype: This could be a read error, since a much larger clone is one nucleotide away. The V gene is TRBV28, the J gene TRBJ1-4, with TRBD1 as a possible D gene (6 bases). V lost 6 bases and J 7 bases, leaving 15 bases between the germline ends. The CDR3 sequence is 14 residues long. Germline-derived CDR1 and CDR2 are MDHEN and SYDVKM. For the CDR3, the DNA is TGTGCCAGCAGCCGCGGACAGCTTGGTGAAAAACTGTTTTTT. This gives the protein CASSRGQLGEKLFF. Drawing the rest from reference TRBV28 and TRBJ1-4, the complete variable domain is DVKVTQSSRYLVKRTGEKVFLECVQDMDHENMFWYRQDPGLGLRLIYFSYDVKMKEKGDIPEGYSVSREKKERFSLILESASTNQTSMYLCASSRGQLGEKLFFGSGTQLSVL.

The chain is built from TRBV20-1 and TRBJ1-4, with D unclear. The CDR3 has 16 amino acids. V lost 0 bases, J lost 7 bases, and 18 bases lay in between. Per the germline V gene, CDR1 is DFQATT and CDR2 is SNEGSKA (reference sequence). The CDR3 loop reads CSARDSRGDVPEKLFF. As DNA, the CDR3 is TGCAGTGCTAGAGATAGTAGAGGTGACGTACCTGAAAAACTGTTTTTT.

This clonotype showed up just a few times. The genes are TRBV12-3 or TRBV12-4 and TRBJ2-1, with TRBD2 matching 14 bases. The CDR3 is made up of 15 amino acids. After removal of 6 bases from V and 8 bases from J, the junction contained 6 bases not matched to a gene. This CDR3 reads CASSRRLAGGYEQFF. The CDR3 DNA reads as TGTGCCAGCAGCCGAAGACTAGCGGGGGGGTATGAGCAGTTCTTC.

The V call is TRBV6-6, the J call TRBJ2-3; no definite D call. This CDR3 has 15 residues. The germline CDR1 and CDR2 sequences are MNHNY and SVGAGI (reference sequence). V lost 2 bases, J lost 4 bases, and 13 bases lay in between. The CDR3 nucleotides read TGTGCCAGCAGTTACCGCCCAGGAATAGCAGATACGCAGTATTTT. This codes for CASSYRPGIADTQYF.

There are many counts of this clonotype. The gene calls are TRBV6-1 and TRBJ2-5, with D unresolved. CDR3 length: 10 residues. CDR1 and CDR2 (germline): MNHNS, SASEGT. V was pared by 7 bases and J by 5 bases, with 5 bases between. Here the CDR3 DNA reads TGTGCCAGCATGGAGGAGACCCAGTACTTC. This codes for CASMEETQYF.

This clonotype was seen only a few times. The chain is built from TRBV7-6 and TRBJ2-5; TRBD1 is a possible D gene (5 bases). V lost 0 bases and J lost 4, with 15 bases in between. The germline V gene encodes CDR1 SGHVS and CDR2 FNYEAQ. CDR3 length: 16 residues. CDR3 bases: TGTGCCAGCAGCTTAGCCCCTCAGGGTGGCGGAGAGACCCAGTACTTC. Encoded protein: CASSLAPQGGGETQYF.

The chain has TRBV7-9 and TRBJ2-7, with D possibly being TRBD1 (6 bases). The V end was cut by 1 base, the J end by 0 bases, with 10 bases between. The CDR3 runs to 15 residues. Germline V gene data show CDR1 as SEHNR and CDR2 as FQNEAQ (reference sequence). The CDR3 DNA reads TGTGCCAGCAGCTTAGACAGGACAGACTCCTACGAGCAGTACTTC. Amino acid sequence: CASSLDRTDSYEQYF. Variable domain in full (rest from reference TRBV7-9 and TRBJ2-7): DTGVSQNPRHKITKRGQNVTFRCDPISEHNRLYWYRQTLGQGPEFLTYFQNEAQLEKSRLLSDRFSAERPKGSFSTLEIQRTEQGDSAMYLCASSLDRTDSYEQYFGPGTRLTVT.

This rearrangement joins TRBV7-2 to TRBJ2-3; D is ambiguous. This CDR3 contains 12 residues. Germline loops: CDR1 SGHTA, CDR2 FQGNSA. Trimming left V 1 base short and J 5 bases short, with 4 bases between. CDR3 nucleotides: TGTGCCAGCAGCTTAGAATTAGATACGCAGTATTTT. Protein product: CASSLELDTQYF.

This rearrangement joins TRBV10-3 to TRBJ1-1; TRBD1 aligns across 9 bases. The length of the CDR3 is 14 residues. CDR1 and CDR2 (germline): ENHRY, SYGVKD. Unmatched junction bases numbered 3, after V lost 6 bases and J lost 1 base. CDR3 DNA: TGTGCCATCAGCGGGACAGGGTGGAACACTGAAGCTTTCTTT. Amino acids: CAISGTGWNTEAFF.

This clonotype occurred a few times. The chain carries TRBV20-1 and TRBJ2-3; D is unresolved. Trimming removed 4 bases at V and 4 bases at J, with 12 bases between. In germline, CDR1 is DFQATT, CDR2 SNEGSKA (reference sequence). The CDR3 sequence is 13 residues long. The CDR3 loop reads CSATNPPADTQYF. The CDR3 nucleotides read TGCAGTGCTACCAATCCCCCTGCAGATACGCAGTATTTT.

The V call is TRBV28, the J call TRBJ2-4; D not certain. The CDR3 length is 15 residues. With 6 bases removed from V and 6 bases from J, the gap between germline ends came to 18 bases. Germline values: CDR1 MDHEN, CDR2 SYDVKM. CDR3 region: CASSTWIGDRNIQYF. In DNA form, the CDR3 reads TGTGCCAGCAGCACGTGGATAGGTGATCGAAACATTCAGTACTTC.

This chain joins TRBV5-1 and TRBJ1-5; D is unresolved. V was shortened by 0 bases and J by 6 bases, with 7 bases between the two germline ends. This CDR3 contains 13 residues. CDR1 is SGHRS, CDR2 YFSETQ, per germline. CDR3 DNA: TGCGCCAGCAGCTTGGGGGAGGGTCAGCCCCAGCATTTT. As protein: CASSLGEGQPQHF.

As for this clonotype: The junction shows a germline mismatch at one end, possibly a read error. The rearrangement uses TRBV29-1 and TRBJ2-7; D is unresolved. The CDR3 consists of 12 residues. CDR1 is SQVTM and CDR2 is ANQGSEA in the germline V gene. CDR3 amino acids: CSVEVRNYEQYF. Written as DNA, the CDR3 is TGCAGCGTCGAAGTCAGGAACTACGAGCAGTACTTC.

The chain combines TRBV5-1 with TRBJ2-5; TRBD1 matches 9 bases. Unmatched junction bases numbered 8, after V lost 3 bases and J lost 5 bases. This CDR3 contains 15 residues. The germline CDR1 and CDR2 sequences are SGHRS and YFSETQ. CDR3 sequence: CASSSDRGMVETQYF. CDR3 DNA: TGCGCCAGCAGCTCGGACAGGGGTATGGTGGAGACCCAGTACTTC.